This record looks at one T cell receptor (beta chain) sequence and its context. Its target is not known. The data stem from a study of T cell responses to AZD1222 COVID-19 vaccine. The protocol was immunoSEQ multiplex PCR, while the TCRdb copy is restricted to in-frame clones and leaves out a portion. This sample has about 110,000 clones; roughly 88% occur once, and the top ten carry 9.5% to 15%. Regarding the study as a whole: Repertoires were obtained solely post-peak T cell response. Spike-specific TCR breadth rose after two AZD1222 doses, and depth rose as well.

The CDR3 length is 14 residues. CDR1 is SGHTA and CDR2 is FQGNSA in the germline V gene. With 1 base removed from V and 6 bases from J, the gap between germline ends came to 12 bases. V and J are TRBV7-2 and TRBJ1-2, with D possibly TRBD1 on 5 matching bases. The source was peripheral blood, collected on day 0 of MenACWY control vaccination. The TCR was taken from an adult in good health. CDR3 protein: CASSLEGIVHGYTF. For the CDR3, the DNA is TGTGCCAGCAGCTTAGAGGGGATTGTACATGGCTACACCTTC. Based on the CDR3 plus reference TRBV7-2 and TRBJ1-2, the full variable domain is GAGVSQSPSNKVTEKGKDVELRCDPISGHTALYWYRQSLGQGLEFLIYFQGNSAPDKSGLPSDRFSAERTGGSVSTLTIQRTQQEDSAVYLCASSLEGIVHGYTFGSGTRLTVV.